A selection of T cell receptor beta chains follows, all from one sample in a study of HIV-infected children after antiretroviral therapy interruption. MiXCR, run by TCRdb on the 3' RACE reads, gives a single entry per CDR3 protein. The repertoire holds over 35,000 distinct CDR3 sequences, with approximately 7% as singletons. Sequences were derived from CD45RA+ CD4+ T cells from PBMCs, pooled from several time points, sampled from a donor given antiretroviral therapy, either interrupted or continuous. All receptors come from a pool of human donors with HIV. CDR3s include the opening cysteine and the closing phenylalanine or tryptophan. A D gene is named only where the DNA matches it firmly. Only some rows state a clone size, as once, few, many or a class for expanded clones.

d_call: NA
j_call: TRBJ1-1
v_call: TRBV6-6
clone_size: few
cdr3_nt: TGTGCCAGCAGTTACTCACGGCAGAGGACCTTCGAAGCTTTCTTT
cdr3_aa: CASSYSRQRTFEAFF

d_call: TRBD1
j_call: TRBJ2-3
v_call: TRBV27
clone_size: many
cdr3_nt: TGTGCCAGCACCCCGGGACAGGGTAGCGCATGGAGGACAGATACGCAGTATTTT
cdr3_aa: CASTPGQGSAWRTDTQYF

d_call: NA
j_call: TRBJ2-7
v_call: TRBV6-5
clone_size: NA
cdr3_nt: TGTGCCAGCAGTTACTCGAGCACAGTCTCCTACGAGCAGTACTTC
cdr3_aa: CASSYSSTVSYEQYF

d_call: TRBD1
j_call: TRBJ2-1
v_call: TRBV5-6
clone_size: many
cdr3_nt: TGTGCCAGCAGCCGCACAGGGGGCAATGAGCAGTTCTTC
cdr3_aa: CASSRTGGNEQFF

d_call: NA
j_call: TRBJ2-1
v_call: TRBV4-2
clone_size: few
cdr3_nt: TGTGCCAGCAGCCAAGCTGGGGGGGCTGGGCAAAACTATGCTGAGCAGTTCTTC
cdr3_aa: CASSQAGGAGQNYAEQFF

d_call: TRBD1
j_call: TRBJ1-5
v_call: TRBV29-1
clone_size: many
cdr3_nt: TGCAGCGTTACCCGGGACAGTAGCAATCAGCCCCAGCATTTT
cdr3_aa: CSVTRDSSNQPQHF

d_call: NA
j_call: TRBJ1-6
v_call: TRBV4-1
clone_size: many
cdr3_nt: TGTGCCAGCAGCCAGAGGGCTTCCTATAATTCGCCCCTCTACTTT
cdr3_aa: CASSQRASYNSPLYF

d_call: TRBD2
j_call: TRBJ2-1
v_call: TRBV7-3
clone_size: once
cdr3_nt: TGTGCCAGCAGTTTTAGCGGGGGGGCGTACAATGAGCAGTTCTTC
cdr3_aa: CASSFSGGAYNEQFF

d_call: NA
j_call: TRBJ2-5
v_call: TRBV6-2/TRBV6-3
clone_size: many
cdr3_nt: TGTGCCAGCAGTAGGGACCAAGAGACCCAGTACTTC
cdr3_aa: CASSRDQETQYF

d_call: TRBD2
j_call: TRBJ2-7
v_call: TRBV20-1
clone_size: many
cdr3_nt: TGCAGTGCCGGACTAGACGACTACGAGCAGTACTTC
cdr3_aa: CSAGLDDYEQYF

d_call: NA
j_call: TRBJ2-1
v_call: TRBV20-1
clone_size: many
cdr3_nt: TGCAGTGCTAGTAGCCCCCGGGCCGATAATGAGCAGTTCTTC
cdr3_aa: CSASSPRADNEQFF

d_call: NA
j_call: TRBJ2-1
v_call: TRBV4-1
clone_size: many
cdr3_nt: TGCGCCAGCAGCCAAGCTCCCTCAATCGATGAGCAGTTCTTC
cdr3_aa: CASSQAPSIDEQFF

d_call: TRBD1
j_call: TRBJ2-7
v_call: TRBV4-2
clone_size: medium-sized
cdr3_nt: TGTGCCAGCAGCCAAGATGGGGACAGCTCCTATGAACAGTACTTC
cdr3_aa: CASSQDGDSSYEQYF

d_call: NA
j_call: TRBJ1-1
v_call: TRBV28
clone_size: many
cdr3_nt: TGTGCCAGCAGGAGTGGGAACCTAGGAGCTTTCTTT
cdr3_aa: CASRSGNLGAFF

d_call: TRBD1
j_call: TRBJ2-1
v_call: TRBV24-1
clone_size: many
cdr3_nt: TGTGCCACCAGTGATGGGACAGGGAGGAATGAGCAGTTCTTC
cdr3_aa: CATSDGTGRNEQFF

d_call: NA
j_call: TRBJ2-1
v_call: TRBV14
clone_size: many
cdr3_nt: TGTGCCAGCAGCCAGTCTCAGGGGATCCCATACAATGAGCAGTTCTTC
cdr3_aa: CASSQSQGIPYNEQFF

d_call: NA
j_call: TRBJ2-1
v_call: TRBV10-1
clone_size: many
cdr3_nt: TGCGCCAGCAGTGGTCGAACGTCGGCAGGGCTAACGGGTGAGCAGTTCTTC
cdr3_aa: CASSGRTSAGLTGEQFF

d_call: TRBD1
j_call: TRBJ1-2
v_call: TRBV28
clone_size: NA
cdr3_nt: TGTGCCAGCAGTGGCCCCACAGGGGAACACTATGGCTACACCTTC
cdr3_aa: CASSGPTGEHYGYTF

d_call: NA
j_call: TRBJ1-1
v_call: TRBV19
clone_size: many
cdr3_nt: TGTGCCAGTAGGATACTGGGGGCGCCGAACACTGAAGCTTTCTTT
cdr3_aa: CASRILGAPNTEAFF

d_call: TRBD1
j_call: TRBJ2-7
v_call: TRBV6-6
clone_size: NA
cdr3_nt: TGTGCCAGCACCTTCGGGACAGGGTATGAACAGTACTTC
cdr3_aa: CASTFGTGYEQYF

d_call: TRBD1
j_call: TRBJ2-1
v_call: TRBV7-9
clone_size: many
cdr3_nt: TGTGCCAGCAGCTGGGGACAGGGGAGGTACAATGAGCAGTTCTTC
cdr3_aa: CASSWGQGRYNEQFF

d_call: NA
j_call: TRBJ1-5
v_call: TRBV19
clone_size: many
cdr3_nt: TGTGCCAGTAGCCGTCGATCGGCGAGCAATCAGCCCCAGCATTTT
cdr3_aa: CASSRRSASNQPQHF

d_call: TRBD2
j_call: TRBJ2-1
v_call: TRBV7-3
clone_size: NA
cdr3_nt: TGTGCCAGCAGCTCCCGGGGGGGCGGTAGCTCCTACAATGAGCAGTTCTTC
cdr3_aa: CASSSRGGGSSYNEQFF

d_call: NA
j_call: TRBJ2-7
v_call: TRBV7-1
clone_size: NA
cdr3_nt: TGTGCCAGCAGCTCGAGGGGCCGACTTGGCGAGCAGTACTTC
cdr3_aa: CASSSRGRLGEQYF

d_call: NA
j_call: TRBJ1-5
v_call: TRBV7-9
clone_size: many
cdr3_nt: TGTGCCACCTCGCGGGTTAGCAATCAGCCCCAGCATTTT
cdr3_aa: CATSRVSNQPQHF

d_call: TRBD2
j_call: TRBJ2-6
v_call: TRBV7-3
clone_size: many
cdr3_nt: TGTGCCAGCAGCCCCCAGACTAGCTGGCTCTCTGGGGCCAACGTCCTGACTTTC
cdr3_aa: CASSPQTSWLSGANVLTF

d_call: TRBD1
j_call: TRBJ2-7
v_call: TRBV6-5
clone_size: many
cdr3_nt: TGTGCCAGCAACGCACCCGGGACAGGGAAGAAGGGGCAGTACTTC
cdr3_aa: CASNAPGTGKKGQYF

d_call: TRBD2
j_call: TRBJ2-7
v_call: TRBV28
clone_size: many
cdr3_nt: TGTGCCAGCAGTCCTGCGGGGGGAGCTCCCTACGAGCAGTACTTC
cdr3_aa: CASSPAGGAPYEQYF

d_call: NA
j_call: TRBJ2-3
v_call: TRBV23-1
clone_size: many
cdr3_nt: TGTGCCAGCAGTCTGGGGGGGCGCGGTGCAGAAACGCTGTATTTT
cdr3_aa: CASSLGGRGAETLYF

d_call: NA
j_call: TRBJ2-3
v_call: TRBV7-2
clone_size: many
cdr3_nt: TGTGCCAGCAGCCCAGACAGACGGGTTAAAGATACGCAGTATTTT
cdr3_aa: CASSPDRRVKDTQYF

d_call: NA
j_call: TRBJ2-1
v_call: TRBV6-5
clone_size: few
cdr3_nt: TGTGCCAGCAGCCAGGGCCCCTATGAGCAGTTCTTC
cdr3_aa: CASSQGPYEQFF

d_call: TRBD1
j_call: TRBJ1-2
v_call: TRBV10-3
clone_size: many
cdr3_nt: TGTGCCATCCTCGGGACAGACTATGGCTACACCTTC
cdr3_aa: CAILGTDYGYTF

d_call: NA
j_call: TRBJ2-3
v_call: TRBV14
clone_size: many
cdr3_nt: TGTGCCAGCAGCCAAGCGTCCGCGCAGTATTTT
cdr3_aa: CASSQASAQYF

d_call: NA
j_call: TRBJ2-1
v_call: TRBV19
clone_size: many
cdr3_nt: TGTGCCAGTAGTATCTCAGGGGCCCTCTACAATGAGCAGTTCTTC
cdr3_aa: CASSISGALYNEQFF

d_call: TRBD2
j_call: TRBJ2-1
v_call: TRBV6-2/TRBV6-3
clone_size: many
cdr3_nt: TGTGCCAGCAGTACCGGACTAGCGGGAGGGAGATTGGTCGATGAGCAGTTCTTC
cdr3_aa: CASSTGLAGGRLVDEQFF

d_call: NA
j_call: TRBJ2-5
v_call: TRBV20-1
clone_size: many
cdr3_nt: TGCAGTGCTAGAGATGGGCAGAGCCTAGCGCAAGAGACCCAGTACTTC
cdr3_aa: CSARDGQSLAQETQYF

d_call: NA
j_call: TRBJ1-1
v_call: TRBV7-2
clone_size: many
cdr3_nt: TGTGCCAGCAGCTTAACACGAGAGACTGAAGCTTTCTTT
cdr3_aa: CASSLTRETEAFF

d_call: NA
j_call: TRBJ1-4
v_call: TRBV27
clone_size: many
cdr3_nt: TGTGCCAGCAGTGTCCGGGACCAAGAAGGCGAAAAACTGTTTTTT
cdr3_aa: CASSVRDQEGEKLFF

d_call: NA
j_call: TRBJ2-3
v_call: TRBV11-2
clone_size: many
cdr3_nt: TGTGCCAGCAGCTCCCAGGAGGGACAGCATACGCAGTATTTT
cdr3_aa: CASSSQEGQHTQYF

d_call: NA
j_call: TRBJ2-7
v_call: TRBV18
clone_size: NA
cdr3_nt: TGTGCCAGCTCATCCCGTCGACACCGCGACTCCTACGAGCAGTACTTC
cdr3_aa: CASSSRRHRDSYEQYF

d_call: NA
j_call: TRBJ1-5
v_call: TRBV7-2
clone_size: few
cdr3_nt: TGTGCCAGCAGCTTAGGCTACCCACAGCCCCAGCATTTT
cdr3_aa: CASSLGYPQPQHF

d_call: TRBD2
j_call: TRBJ2-5
v_call: TRBV6-6
clone_size: many
cdr3_nt: TGTGCCAGCACCTTAGCGGGAGGGCCTGAGACCCAGTACTTC
cdr3_aa: CASTLAGGPETQYF

d_call: NA
j_call: TRBJ2-5
v_call: TRBV12-3/TRBV12-4
clone_size: NA
cdr3_nt: TGTGCCAGCAGTAGCCGGAACGAAGAGACCCAGTACTTC
cdr3_aa: CASSSRNEETQYF

d_call: NA
j_call: TRBJ2-1
v_call: TRBV7-8
clone_size: many
cdr3_nt: TGTGCCAGCAGCGCAAACCGGGACTTGACTTACAATGAGCAGTTCTTC
cdr3_aa: CASSANRDLTYNEQFF

d_call: TRBD1
j_call: TRBJ1-1
v_call: TRBV12-3/TRBV12-4
clone_size: many
cdr3_nt: TGTGCCAGCAGTTTAGCGTCTGGACAGGGACAGGTCTTT
cdr3_aa: CASSLASGQGQVF